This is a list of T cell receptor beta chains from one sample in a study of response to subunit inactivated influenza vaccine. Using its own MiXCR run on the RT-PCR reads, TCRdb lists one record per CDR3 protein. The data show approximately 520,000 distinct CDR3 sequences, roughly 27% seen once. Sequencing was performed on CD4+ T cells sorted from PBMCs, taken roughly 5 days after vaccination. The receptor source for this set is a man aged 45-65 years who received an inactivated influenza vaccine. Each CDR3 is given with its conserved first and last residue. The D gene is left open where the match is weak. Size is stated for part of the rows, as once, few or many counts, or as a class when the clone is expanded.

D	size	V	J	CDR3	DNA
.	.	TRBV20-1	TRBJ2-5	CSARSAGYQETQYF	TGCAGTGCTAGATCGGCAGGTTACCAAGAGACCCAGTACTTC
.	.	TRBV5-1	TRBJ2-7	CASSYQSGSSDEQYF	TGCGCCAGCAGCTACCAAAGTGGGTCTTCGGACGAGCAGTACTTC
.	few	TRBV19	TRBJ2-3	CASSIDRSQTRSDTQYF	TGTGCCAGTAGTATAGATAGGTCTCAAACGCGGTCGGATACGCAGTATTTT
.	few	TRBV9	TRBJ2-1	CASSVGVGSSYNEQFF	TGTGCCAGCAGCGTAGGGGTCGGGTCCTCCTACAATGAGCAGTTCTTC
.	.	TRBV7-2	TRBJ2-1	CASSFQLDYLNEQFF	TGTGCCAGCAGCTTCCAACTGGACTACCTCAATGAGCAGTTCTTC
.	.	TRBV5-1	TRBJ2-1	CASSLSGDIGYEQFF	TGCGCCAGCAGCTTGTCAGGCGATATTGGTTATGAGCAGTTCTTC
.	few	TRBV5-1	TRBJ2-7	CASRGGEIYEQYF	TGCGCCAGCAGGGGCGGGGAAATCTACGAGCAGTACTTC
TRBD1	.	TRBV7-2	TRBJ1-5	CASSLGGQGGQPQHF	TGTGCCAGCAGCTTAGGGGGACAGGGCGGACAGCCCCAGCATTTT
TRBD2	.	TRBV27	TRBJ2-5	CASSRLAGAETQYF	TGTGCCAGCAGTCGACTAGCGGGAGCAGAGACCCAGTACTTC
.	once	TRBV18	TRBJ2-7	CASSRPPPYEQYF	TGTGCCAGCTCACGACCACCACCCTACGAGCAGTACTTC
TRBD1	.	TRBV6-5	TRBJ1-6	CASSYQDRAGSPLHF	TGTGCCAGCAGTTATCAAGACAGGGCAGGGTCACCCCTCCACTTT
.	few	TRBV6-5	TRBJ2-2	CASSYSRYTGELFF	TGTGCCAGCAGTTACTCGCGATACACCGGGGAGCTGTTTTTT
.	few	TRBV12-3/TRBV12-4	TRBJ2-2	CASRKQETGELFF	TGTGCCAGCAGAAAACAGGAAACCGGGGAGCTGTTTTTT
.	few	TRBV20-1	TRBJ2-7	CSARDYFYEQYF	TGCAGTGCTAGGGACTACTTCTACGAGCAGTACTTC
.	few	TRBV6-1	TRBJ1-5	CASSPSTGNPQHF	TGTGCCAGCAGCCCAAGTACAGGGAACCCCCAGCATTTT
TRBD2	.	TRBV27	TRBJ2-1	CASGRALDEQFF	TGTGCCAGCGGGAGGGCCTTGGATGAGCAGTTCTTC
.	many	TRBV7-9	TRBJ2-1	CASSLAPGQKNNEQFF	TGTGCCAGCAGCTTAGCCCCAGGACAGAAAAACAATGAGCAGTTCTTC
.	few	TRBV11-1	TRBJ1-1	CASSTTSSMHGRLNTEAFF	TGTGCCAGCAGCACTACCTCCTCGATGCACGGTAGATTAAACACTGAAGCTTTCTTT
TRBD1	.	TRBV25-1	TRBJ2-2	CASSDTGAGELFF	TGTGCCAGCAGTGATACAGGGGCCGGGGAGCTGTTTTTT
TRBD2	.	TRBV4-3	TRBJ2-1	CASSPSVTSNNNEQFF	TGCGCCAGCAGCCCGTCCGTGACTAGCAATAACAATGAGCAGTTCTTC
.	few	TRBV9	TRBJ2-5	CASRRDPQETQYF	TGTGCCAGCAGAAGGGACCCCCAAGAGACCCAGTACTTC
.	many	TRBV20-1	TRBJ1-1	CSANHPLQGNLNTEAFF	TGCAGTGCCAATCATCCGCTCCAGGGCAACTTGAACACTGAAGCTTTCTTT
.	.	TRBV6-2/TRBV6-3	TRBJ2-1	CASSYSRDSFYNEQFF	TGTGCCAGCAGTTACTCCCGGGACTCCTTTTACAATGAGCAGTTCTTC
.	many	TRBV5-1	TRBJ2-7	CASSLGQVSYEQYF	TGCGCCAGCAGCTTGGGACAGGTTTCCTACGAGCAGTACTTC
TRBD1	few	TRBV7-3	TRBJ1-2	CPSSPRGQLNYGYTF	TGCCCCAGCAGCCCGAGGGGGCAGCTGAACTATGGCTACACCTTC
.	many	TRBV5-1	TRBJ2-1	CASSLAGERFF	TGCGCCAGCAGCTTGGCCGGAGAAAGGTTCTTC
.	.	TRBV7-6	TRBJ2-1	CASSLEAYTPPTSYNEQFF	TGTGCCAGCAGCTTAGAGGCCTACACTCCACCCACCTCCTACAATGAGCAGTTCTTC
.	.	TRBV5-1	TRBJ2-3	CASSLAQVVDTQYF	TGCGCCAGCAGCTTGGCCCAAGTGGTGGATACGCAGTATTTT
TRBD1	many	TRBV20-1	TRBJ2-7	CSARGQGAYEQYF	TGCAGTGCTAGGGGTCAGGGGGCCTACGAGCAGTACTTC
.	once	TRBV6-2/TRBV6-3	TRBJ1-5	CASSYRRVNQPQHF	TGTGCCAGCAGTTATCGACGGGTCAATCAGCCCCAGCATTTT
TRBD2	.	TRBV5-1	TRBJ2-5	CASSLGLAGPQVETQYF	TGCGCCAGCAGCCTGGGACTAGCGGGCCCTCAAGTGGAGACCCAGTACTTC
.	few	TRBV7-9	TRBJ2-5	CASSSTAGYQETQYF	TGTGCCAGCAGCTCCACTGCTGGGTACCAAGAGACCCAGTACTTC
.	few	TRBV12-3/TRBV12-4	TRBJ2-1	CASGGGTPFF	TGTGCCAGCGGAGGGGGGACTCCGTTCTTC
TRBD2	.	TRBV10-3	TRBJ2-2	CAICPTSGNTGELFF	TGTGCCATCTGCCCGACTAGCGGGAACACCGGGGAGCTGTTTTTT
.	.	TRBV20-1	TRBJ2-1	CSAPRQGGNNEQFF	TGCAGTGCCCCACGGCAGGGAGGTAACAATGAGCAGTTCTTC
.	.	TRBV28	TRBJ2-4	CASNSPGGAKNIQYF	TGTGCCAGCAACTCACCAGGGGGGGCCAAAAACATTCAGTACTTC
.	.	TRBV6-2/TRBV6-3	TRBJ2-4	CASSSPGLARFRQYF	TGTGCCAGCAGCTCCCCAGGGCTAGCTAGATTCCGTCAGTACTTC
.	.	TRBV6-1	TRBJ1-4	CASSGHGRLNEKLFF	TGTGCCAGCAGTGGACACGGTAGACTAAATGAAAAACTGTTTTTT
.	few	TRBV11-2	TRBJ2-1	CASSSGISNEQFF	TGTGCCAGCAGCTCTGGGATTTCTAATGAGCAGTTCTTC
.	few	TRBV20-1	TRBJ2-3	CSAMPGTDTQYF	TGCAGTGCAATGCCGGGCACAGATACGCAGTATTTT
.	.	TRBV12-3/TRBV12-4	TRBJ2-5	CASSRVDREGETQYF	TGTGCCAGCAGTCGGGTGGACAGGGAGGGAGAGACCCAGTACTTC
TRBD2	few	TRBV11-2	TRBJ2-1	CASSPRLADNSYNEQFF	TGTGCCAGCAGCCCACGACTAGCGGACAACTCCTACAATGAGCAGTTCTTC
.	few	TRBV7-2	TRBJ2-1	CASSLAGVVKNEQFF	TGTGCCAGCAGCTTAGCGGGAGTGGTAAAAAATGAGCAGTTCTTC
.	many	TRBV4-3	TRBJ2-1	CASSQGPGSNNEQFF	TGCGCCAGCAGCCAAGGGCCAGGGAGCAACAATGAGCAGTTCTTC
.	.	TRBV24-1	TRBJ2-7	CATSDSHSYEQYF	TGTGCCACCAGTGATTCCCACAGTTACGAGCAGTACTTC
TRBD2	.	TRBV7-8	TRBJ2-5	CASSPRGVAGRETQYF	TGTGCCAGCAGCCCAAGGGGAGTAGCGGGAAGGGAGACCCAGTACTTC
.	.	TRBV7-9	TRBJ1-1	CASSPPMNTEAFF	TGTGCCAGCAGCCCCCCTATGAACACTGAAGCTTTCTTT
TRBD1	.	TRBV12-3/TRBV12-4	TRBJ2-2	CASRARTGNAGELFF	TGTGCCAGCAGAGCACGGACAGGGAACGCCGGGGAGCTGTTTTTT
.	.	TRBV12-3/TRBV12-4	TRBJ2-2	CASSHITNTGELFF	TGTGCCAGCAGCCATATAACGAACACCGGGGAGCTGTTTTTT
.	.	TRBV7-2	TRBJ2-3	CASARGISTDTQYF	TGTGCCAGCGCTCGGGGTATCAGCACAGATACGCAGTATTTT
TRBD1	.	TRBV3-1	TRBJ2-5	CASSQVPDRGRETQYF	TGTGCCAGCAGCCAAGTCCCGGACAGGGGAAGAGAGACCCAGTACTTC
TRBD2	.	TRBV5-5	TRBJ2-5	CASGFRAGAYQETQYF	TGTGCCAGCGGCTTCAGAGCGGGGGCCTACCAAGAGACCCAGTACTTC
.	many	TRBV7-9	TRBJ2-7	CASSLAILAEQYF	TGTGCCAGCAGCTTAGCGATTCTGGCGGAGCAGTACTTC
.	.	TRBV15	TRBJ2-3	CATSRDPSKTDTQYF	TGTGCCACCAGCAGAGATCCATCAAAAACAGATACGCAGTATTTT
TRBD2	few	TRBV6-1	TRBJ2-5	CASTRLAGGMKETQYF	TGTGCCAGCACTCGACTAGCGGGGGGCATGAAAGAGACCCAGTACTTC